This T cell receptor (beta chain) was captured by sequencing in a study of T cell responses to AZD1222 COVID-19 vaccine. Whole-study findings and limits: Clonal diversity may have been underestimated, and the donors were mostly white British, with more females than males. Vaccination with two AZD1222 doses was followed by a rise in Spike-specific TCR breadth and depth. Repertoire sampling happened only post peak T cell response. Just 5 or 6 AZD1222 recipients tested seropositive at baseline.

The sample holds a few counts of this clone. Its target is unknown. Clones were read by immunoSEQ multiplex PCR, and TCRdb kept only the in-frame ones, dropping some. The profile shows around 120,000 clones, 87% of them singletons. The source is an adult who received the AZD1222 COVID-19 vaccine. The sequences come from peripheral blood, collected 28 days after the second AZD1222 dose.

The chain's CDR3 is CSARGGHEQYF. The DNA of the CDR3 is TGCAGTGCTAGAGGAGGGCACGAGCAGTACTTC. This rearrangement joins TRBV20-1 to TRBJ2-7; possible D gene TRBD2, 5 bases. This CDR3 has 11 amino acids. V shed 1 base and J shed 5 bases, with 6 bases lying between them. CDR1 and CDR2 (germline): DFQATT, SNEGSKA (reference sequence).